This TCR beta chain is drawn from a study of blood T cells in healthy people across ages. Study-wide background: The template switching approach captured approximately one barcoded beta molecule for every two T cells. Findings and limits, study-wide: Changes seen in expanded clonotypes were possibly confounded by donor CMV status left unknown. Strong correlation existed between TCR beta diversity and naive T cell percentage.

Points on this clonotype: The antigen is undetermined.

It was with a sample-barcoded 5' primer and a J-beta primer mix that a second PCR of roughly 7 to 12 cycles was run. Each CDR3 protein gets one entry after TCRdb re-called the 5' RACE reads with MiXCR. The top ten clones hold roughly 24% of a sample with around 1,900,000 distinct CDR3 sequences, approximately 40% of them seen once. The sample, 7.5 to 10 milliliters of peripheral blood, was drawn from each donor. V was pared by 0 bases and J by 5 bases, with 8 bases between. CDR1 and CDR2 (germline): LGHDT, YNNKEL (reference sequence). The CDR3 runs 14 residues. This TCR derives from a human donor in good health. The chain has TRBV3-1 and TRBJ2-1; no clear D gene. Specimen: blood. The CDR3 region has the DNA TGTGCCAGCAGCCAAGATTTTGGCAACAATGAGCAGTTCTTC. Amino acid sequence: CASSQDFGNNEQFF.